This TCR beta chain was identified during a study of cytomegalovirus exposure and HLA in healthy donors. Study-wide findings and caveats: In most subjects, TCR beta sequences reportedly gave accurate predictions of HLA-A and HLA-B alleles.

PCR used 60 Vbeta primers and 13 Jbeta primers. The method was immunoSEQ multiplex PCR; TCRdb's version includes in-frame clones alone and lacks a portion of them. The table records over 150,000 clones, roughly 88% of them present only once. Concerning this clone: Antigen specificity is unknown.

The germline gives CDR1 SGHRS, CDR2 YFSETQ. V trimming: 7 bases; J trimming: 2 bases; junction bases outside the gene matches: 5. The CDR3 runs 14 residues. The sequenced sample was PBMCs. The V call is TRBV5-1, the J call TRBJ2-5; 10 nucleotides agree with TRBD2. This clonotype originated in a boy younger than 10 in good health and CMV-seronegative. Written as DNA, the CDR3 is TGCGCCAGCGGGACAGCGGGGGGGCAAGAGACCCAGTACTTC. Its protein is CASGTAGGQETQYF.